This T cell receptor (beta chain) was captured by sequencing in a study of Graves' ophthalmopathy and Graves' hyperthyroidism. Overall study results and limits: Forecasting of ophthalmopathy progression by the model achieved about 71% sensitivity and roughly 78% specificity. A 13-signature model separated ophthalmopathy from stable hyperthyroidism, reaching about 88% sensitivity and around 81% specificity cross-validated.

CDR1 and CDR2 from the germline V gene are DFQATT and SNEGSKA (reference sequence). This CDR3 has 13 residues. The V segment lost 3 bases and the J segment 10 bases; nucleotides outside the gene matches: 10. For repertoire sequencing, the TCR beta CDR3 regions were amplified from RNA transcripts. HTBI primers were employed in first-round RT-PCR, then a second-round multiplex PCR followed. MiXCR, applied by TCRdb to the multiplex PCR reads, yields one record per CDR3 protein. The table records roughly 500,000 distinct CDR3 sequences, around an eighth of them present only once. Moderate-to-severe activity, CAS ≥3, NOSPECS ≥4 and a duration under 3 months were seen in donors with ophthalmopathy. There are many counts of this clonotype. Its matching antigen is unknown.

The TCR was taken from a woman in her thirties with Graves' ophthalmopathy. The gene calls are TRBV20-1 and TRBJ1-2, with 8 bases aligning to TRBD1. What was sequenced was blood. The CDR3 coding sequence is TGCAGTGCTAGCGGCCCAGGGGGCGAGACCTACACCTTC. The encoded protein is CSASGPGGETYTF.